This T cell receptor (beta chain) came from a study of T-cell memory formation after mild COVID-19. General observations from the study: There was a balanced CD4/CD8 profile in clones contracting day 15 to 85, and later expanders leaned CD4+.

This clonotype has more than one count but fewer than ten. Its antigen is still unknown. Germline lookup yields CDR1 MNHEY and CDR2 SVGAGI. V trimming: 6 bases; J trimming: 7 bases; junction bases outside the gene matches: 9. This CDR3 comprises 16 residues. TCRdb re-called the 5' RACE reads with MiXCR, one entry per CDR3 protein. The table has about 270,000 distinct CDR3 sequences, around 15% seen once; the top ten hold approximately 25%. The V gene is TRBV6-5, the J gene TRBJ2-1; 13 bases fit TRBD2. The receptor was isolated from a man between 18 and 35 years old who had mild COVID-19 (a few samples of this study predate the infection). Cell type and time point are not known. Sequenced input: PBMCs or a T cell subset sorted from them (not recorded which). The CDR3 coding sequence is TGTGCCAGCAGAGCACTAGCGGGGGGGCCCAGAAATGAGCAGTTCTTC. It translates to CASRALAGGPRNEQFF.